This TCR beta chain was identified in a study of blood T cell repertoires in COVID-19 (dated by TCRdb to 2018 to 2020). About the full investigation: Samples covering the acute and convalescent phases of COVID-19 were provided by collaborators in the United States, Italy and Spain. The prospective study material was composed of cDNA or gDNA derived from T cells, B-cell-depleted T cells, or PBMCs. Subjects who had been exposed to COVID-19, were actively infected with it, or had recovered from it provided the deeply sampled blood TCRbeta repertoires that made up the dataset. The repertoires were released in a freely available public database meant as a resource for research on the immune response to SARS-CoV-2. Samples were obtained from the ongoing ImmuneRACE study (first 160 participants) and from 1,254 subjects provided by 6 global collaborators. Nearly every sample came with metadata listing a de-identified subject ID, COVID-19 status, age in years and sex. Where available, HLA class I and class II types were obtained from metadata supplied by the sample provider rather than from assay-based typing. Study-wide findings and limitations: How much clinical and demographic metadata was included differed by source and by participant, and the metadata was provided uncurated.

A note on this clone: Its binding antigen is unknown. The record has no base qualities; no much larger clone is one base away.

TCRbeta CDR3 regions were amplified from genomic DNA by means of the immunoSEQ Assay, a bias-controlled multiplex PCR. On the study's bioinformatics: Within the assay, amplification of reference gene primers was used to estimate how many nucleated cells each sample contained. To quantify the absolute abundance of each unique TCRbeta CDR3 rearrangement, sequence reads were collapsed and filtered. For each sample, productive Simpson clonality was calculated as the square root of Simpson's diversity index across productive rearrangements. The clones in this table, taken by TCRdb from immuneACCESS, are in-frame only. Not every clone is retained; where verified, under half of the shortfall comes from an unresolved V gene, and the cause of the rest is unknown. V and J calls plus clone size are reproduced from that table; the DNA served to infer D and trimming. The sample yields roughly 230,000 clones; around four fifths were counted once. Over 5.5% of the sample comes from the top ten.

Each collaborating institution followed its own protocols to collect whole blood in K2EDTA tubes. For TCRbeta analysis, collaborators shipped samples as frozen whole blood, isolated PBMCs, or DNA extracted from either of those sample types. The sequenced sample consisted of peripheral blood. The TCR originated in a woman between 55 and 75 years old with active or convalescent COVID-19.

DNA sequence: TGTGCCAGCACCAAAGGGGACACTTCCTACGAGCAGTACGTC. It codes for CASTKGDTSYEQYV. The sequence is built from TRBV21-1 and TRBJ2-7; the D call of TRBD1 is as the table states it, not checked on the DNA. TRBV21-1 is shown as a pseudogene. CDR3 length: 14 amino acids, cysteine to valine. Here the CDR3 DNA is all that survives: 42 bases in frame from base 1.